The rows below give T cell receptor beta chains drawn from one sample of a study of vaccination effects on CD4 cells after COVID-19. These TCRs' antigens remain unknown. Sequencing was performed with immunoSEQ multiplex PCR; in TCRdb, only in-frame clones are kept and a portion is missing. The sample holds 50,000 to 70,000 clones, 70% to 80% seen once. The sample here was CD4+ T cells from PBMCs cultured without peptide, taken after COVID-19 vaccination. Receptor source: a human donor who received a COVID-19 vaccine. CDR3s include the opening cysteine and the closing phenylalanine or tryptophan. D genes are given only for firm matches. Rows may omit the clone size; those that give it use once, few, many or a size class.

TRBV10-3,.,TRBJ1-1,.,CAIRSLVTVTNTEAFF,TGTGCCATCAGATCCCTGGTGACAGTCACGAACACTGAAGCTTTCTTT
TRBV5-4,.,TRBJ1-4,TRBD1,CASSATGVDEKLFF,TGTGCCAGCAGCGCGACAGGGGTAGACGAAAAACTGTTTTTT
TRBV7-9,.,TRBJ1-4,.,CASSLGTIATNEKLFF,TGTGCCAGCAGCCTCGGGACGATCGCAACTAATGAAAAACTGTTTTTT
TRBV6-5,.,TRBJ1-5,.,CASRGSGVGPQHF,TGTGCCAGCAGGGGCAGTGGAGTAGGGCCCCAGCATTTT
TRBV28,.,TRBJ1-2,.,CASSIRTSEGYTF,TGTGCCAGCAGTATACGGACGTCGGAGGGCTACACCTTC
TRBV6-5,.,TRBJ1-3,.,CASSYSSQGRNTIYF,TGTGCCAGCAGTTACTCGTCACAGGGTAGAAACACCATATATTTT
TRBV30,.,TRBJ1-2,.,CAWSPRTVNYGYTF,TGTGCCTGGAGTCCTCGGACAGTTAACTATGGCTACACCTTC
TRBV27,.,TRBJ2-5,.,CASSLGETQYF,TGTGCCAGCAGTTTAGGAGAGACCCAGTACTTC
TRBV18,.,TRBJ1-2,TRBD1,CASSPPQGGGYTF,TGTGCCAGCTCACCACCTCAGGGGGGTGGCTACACCTTC
TRBV6-5,.,TRBJ1-4,.,CASSYRPATNEKLFF,TGTGCCAGCAGTTACCGGCCTGCAACTAATGAAAAACTGTTTTTT
TRBV27,.,TRBJ2-5,TRBD2,CASSRIGTSNKETQYF,TGTGCCAGCAGCCGAATCGGGACTAGCAATAAGGAGACCCAGTACTTC
TRBV2,.,TRBJ2-2,.,CASSPLRTGELFF,TGTGCCAGCAGCCCACTCAGAACCGGGGAGCTGTTTTTT
TRBV2,.,TRBJ2-3,TRBD2,CASSRSSGGGEDTQYF,TGTGCCAGCTCTAGGTCTAGCGGGGGCGGGGAAGATACGCAGTATTTT
TRBV7-8,once,TRBJ2-5,.,CASSLVLRKETQYF,TGTGCCAGCAGCTTAGTGCTCCGTAAAGAGACCCAGTACTTC
TRBV4-3,.,TRBJ1-6,.,CASSQDGVWSPLHF,TGCGCCAGCAGCCAAGATGGGGTTTGGTCACCCCTCCACTTT
TRBV5-1,.,TRBJ2-3,.,CASSTRLGESFAQYF,TGCGCCAGCAGTACCCGATTGGGGGAAAGCTTTGCGCAGTATTTT
TRBV7-9,.,TRBJ2-3,.,CASSYTGSGDTQYF,TGTGCCAGCAGCTATACAGGTTCAGGAGATACGCAGTATTTT
TRBV2,once,TRBJ2-6,.,CASSGTHRVLTF,TGTGCCAGCAGTGGGACCCACCGCGTCCTGACTTTC
TRBV9,.,TRBJ1-6,.,CASSVGLGDLGGTSPLHF,TGTGCCAGCAGCGTAGGGCTCGGGGACTTGGGAGGTACTTCACCCCTCCACTTT
TRBV13,few,TRBJ1-2,.,CASSLGLGQGRNYGYTF,TGTGCCAGCAGCTTAGGCCTCGGGCAGGGGAGGAACTATGGCTACACCTTC
TRBV6-6,.,TRBJ1-2,.,CASSTYDRPVVGYTF,TGTGCCAGCAGTACCTATGACAGGCCGGTTGTAGGCTACACCTTC
TRBV7-8,.,TRBJ1-5,TRBD1,CASSIGQGPSQPQHF,TGTGCCAGCAGCATCGGACAGGGACCGAGCCAGCCCCAGCATTTT
TRBV11-2,.,TRBJ2-4,TRBD2,CASSLVAGGASNIQYF,TGTGCCAGCAGCTTAGTCGCCGGGGGGGCCTCCAACATTCAGTACTTC
TRBV19,.,TRBJ2-5,TRBD2,CASSTRLAGGLQETQYF,TGTGCCAGTAGTACAAGACTAGCGGGGGGCCTCCAAGAGACCCAGTACTTC
TRBV4-3,few,TRBJ1-2,.,CASSQDEGKNYGYTF,TGCGCCAGCAGCCAAGACGAGGGGAAGAACTATGGCTACACCTTC
TRBV15,.,TRBJ1-3,.,CATSRDPRNTIYF,TGTGCCACCAGCAGAGATCCTCGTAACACCATATATTTT
TRBV6-6,.,TRBJ1-1,.,CASSYPPSFPPWVAFF,TGTGCCAGCAGTTATCCCCCCAGTTTTCCCCCTTGGGTAGCTTTCTTT
TRBV6-6,.,TRBJ2-1,TRBD2,CASSRLPLTSGGYNEQFF,TGTGCCAGCAGTCGCCTCCCTTTGACTAGCGGGGGATACAATGAGCAGTTCTTC
TRBV5-8,.,TRBJ2-5,.,CASSLGQLQETQYF,TGTGCCAGCAGCTTGGGGCAGCTCCAAGAGACCCAGTACTTC